This T cell receptor (beta chain) was identified during a study of OX40 agonist ivuxolimab in advanced cancers. Study-level information: Ivuxolimab, an antibody that agonizes OX40 (CD134), was administered to the patients.

Trimming removed 5 bases from V and 5 bases from J, with 18 bases in between. The CDR3 loop spans 15 amino acids. Germline values: CDR1 SGHTA, CDR2 FQGTGA. The repertoire was sequenced with immunoSEQ multiplex PCR; TCRdb's copy has only in-frame clones and lacks some. The sample lists 15,000 to 20,000 clones, around 70% occurring once. The clonotype was recovered from an adult with an advanced solid tumor such as melanoma, head and neck, liver or kidney cancer. The chain employs TRBV7-3 and TRBJ2-5; D might be TRBD2 (5 bases). The material was CD4+ or CD8+ T cells sorted from blood, obtained in a trial of the OX40 agonist ivuxolimab. DNA of the CDR3: TGTGCCAGCAGCCTCATCGGAGGATCTCGGGAGACCCAGTACTTC. It specifies CASSLIGGSRETQYF.